This passage covers 13 T cell receptor beta chains from one sample sequenced in a study of vaccination effects on CD4 cells after COVID-19. Their cognate antigens are unknown. Repertoires were generated with immunoSEQ multiplex PCR, while TCRdb's copy carries only in-frame clones and drops some. The sample holds 75,000 or so clones; 77% are singletons and the top ten take roughly 1.1%. Ahead of sequencing, the ViraFEST assay grew antigen-specific CD4+ T cells using viral peptide pools. Following culture for about ten days, CD4+ T cells were isolated. Participants were given two doses of BNT162b2 or mRNA-1273 vaccine. This specimen was CD4+ T cells from PBMCs cultured with HCoV-OC43 spike peptides, taken after COVID-19 vaccination. Sample subset: HCoV-OC43 spike overlapping peptide pool stimulation. All receptors come from a human donor who received a COVID-19 vaccine.

The J gene is TRBJ1-2, the V gene TRBV10-1; no reliable D call. CDR3 length: 12 residues. Per germline, CDR1 WNHNN and CDR2 SYGVQD (reference sequence). The ends were cut back, 4 bases at V and 10 bases at J, with 13 bases in the middle. This CDR3 is CASSGPDGFYTF. The CDR3 nucleotides read TGCGCCAGCAGTGGCCCTGACGGGTTCTACACCTTC.

The CDR3, as DNA: TGTGCCACCAGTGATGAGAGGCATGGCTACACCTTC. This gives the protein CATSDERHGYTF. This chain connects TRBV24-1 to TRBJ1-2; D ambiguous. Deletions cut 3 bases from V and 6 bases from J, with 7 bases between. The CDR3 sequence is 12 residues long. Per germline, CDR1 KGHDR and CDR2 SFDVKD.

CDR3: CSSLGDGNSPLHF. The DNA for the CDR3 is TGCAGCTCTTTAGGGGATGGAAATTCACCCCTCCACTTT. The V gene is TRBV29-1, the J gene TRBJ1-6, with D maybe TRBD1 (5 bases). Germline assignment: CDR1 SQVTM and CDR2 ANQGSEA. Trimming left V 8 bases short and J 7 bases short, with 15 bases between. The CDR3 covers 13 residues.

The chain recombines TRBV3-1 (or the pseudogene TRBV3-2) with TRBJ1-2; D is perhaps TRBD1 (6 bases). The V gene's germline CDR1 is LGHDT and CDR2 YNNKEL (reference sequence). Deletions cut 1 base from V and 4 bases from J, with 13 bases between. This CDR3 has 15 residues. The CDR3 sequence: CASSQGHRDRYGYTF. CDR3 in DNA: TGTGCCAGCAGCCAAGGTCACAGGGACCGCTATGGCTACACCTTC.

The rearrangement links TRBV6-5 to TRBJ1-1, with a weak D call TRBD1 (6 bases). This CDR3 region has 14 residues. Germline V gives CDR1 MNHEY, CDR2 SVGAGI. V dropped 4 bases and J dropped 9 bases, with 18 bases sitting between them. CDR3 loop: CASSSPSGTFKAFF. The CDR3 DNA reads TGTGCCAGCAGTTCGCCTTCCGGGACATTTAAAGCTTTCTTT.

The chain combines TRBV19 with TRBJ1-6; D ambiguous. CDR1 is LNHDA, CDR2 SQIVND, per germline (reference sequence). This CDR3 has 14 residues. V was pared by 3 bases and J by 6 bases, with 9 bases between. CDR3: CASSILIFNSPLHF. CDR3 sequence (DNA): TGTGCCAGTAGTATTCTCATATTTAATTCACCCCTCCACTTT.

CDR3: CASSVGGRSNQPQHF. In DNA form, the CDR3 reads TGTGCCAGTAGTGTCGGAGGGCGAAGCAATCAGCCCCAGCATTTT. The chain is built from TRBV19 and TRBJ1-5; no clear D. Trimming took off 5 bases at V and 1 base at J, with 12 bases between the two ends. The CDR3 contains 15 residues. Looked up from germline, CDR1 is LNHDA and CDR2 is SQIVND (reference sequence).

The chain has TRBV6-1 and TRBJ1-4, with 7 bases aligning to TRBD1. Per the germline V gene, CDR1 is MNHNS and CDR2 is SASEGT. The CDR3 loop spans 14 amino acids. The V gene end was trimmed by 1 base and the J gene end by 7 bases; junction bases not matched to a gene: 3. CDR3 sequence (DNA): TGTGCCAGCAGTGAAGGTCAGGGGGTTGAAAAACTGTTTTTT. Protein product: CASSEGQGVEKLFF.

The chain links TRBV28 to TRBJ2-3; D unclear. V gave up 4 bases and J gave up 4 bases, with 6 bases separating them. Germline-derived CDR1 and CDR2 are MDHEN and SYDVKM. The CDR3 extends over 12 amino acids. In DNA form, the CDR3 reads TGTGCCAGCAGTTCCACATCAGATACGCAGTATTTT. As protein: CASSSTSDTQYF.

This chain connects TRBV6-1 to TRBJ2-7; the match to TRBD2 covers 10 bases. Germline V gene data show CDR1 as MNHNS and CDR2 as SASEGT. J lost 1 base, V lost 1 base, and 4 bases had no gene match. CDR3 size: 16 residues. The CDR3 nucleotides are TGTGCCAGCAGTGAAGGTAGCGGGGGGAATTCCTACGAGCAGTACGTC. Amino acid sequence: CASSEGSGGNSYEQYV.

This chain uses TRBV5-1 with TRBJ2-3; the D gene is possibly TRBD2 (7 bases). The V gene's germline CDR1 is SGHRS and CDR2 YFSETQ. Trimming removed 4 bases from V and 0 bases from J, with 15 bases in between. This CDR3 is built from 16 residues. The CDR3 DNA reads TGCGCCAGCAGCCGGGCCGGGGGGCCTAGCACAGATACGCAGTATTTT. It codes for CASSRAGGPSTDTQYF.

This chain joins TRBV12-5 and TRBJ2-1; D may be TRBD2 (5 bases). The CDR3 contains 12 residues. The germline V gene has CDR1 LGHNT and CDR2 FRNRAP. The V gene lost 5 bases and the J gene lost 4 bases, with 6 bases spanning the gap. The CDR3, as DNA: TGTGCTAGTGGTCCGGGATACAATGAGCAGTTCTTC. Its protein product is CASGPGYNEQFF.

This clone was recorded only once. The V call is TRBV30, the J call TRBJ1-1; TRBD1 matches at 9 bases. The CDR3 totals 14 residues. With 5 bases clipped from V and 1 base from J, the junction kept 5 bases outside the gene matches. Germline V gene data show CDR1 as GTSNPN and CDR2 as SVGIG (reference sequence). The CDR3 DNA sequence: TGTGCCTGGCTTACAGGGGGCTGGAACACTGAAGCTTTCTTT. Translation: CAWLTGGWNTEAFF.